These T cell receptor beta chains were read from a single sample in a study of breast tumors, draining lymph nodes, adjacent tissues. TCRdb re-derived calls from the multiplex PCR reads in MiXCR, one entry per CDR3 protein. Of around 300,000 distinct CDR3 sequences detected, roughly 31% appear once; the ten largest clones hold approximately 1%. Source material: axillary lymph node tissue. These receptors were taken from a female donor with breast cancer. Some clones in this sample may be carry-over from other donors' samples. The CDR3 runs from the conserved cysteine through the conserved F or W. A D gene is named only where the DNA matches it firmly. Part of the rows lack a size; the others show once, few, many or a class for expanded clones.

j_call clone_size v_call d_call cdr3_aa cdr3_nt
TRBJ1-1 NA TRBV10-3 NA CAISEAGFF TGTGCCATCAGTGAAGCGGGTTTCTTT
TRBJ2-1 NA TRBV27 NA CASLRGSSYNEQFF TGTGCCAGCCTCCGGGGCAGCTCCTACAATGAGCAGTTCTTC
TRBJ1-4 NA TRBV7-8 NA CASKLAGGGGEKLFF TGTGCCAGCAAGCTAGCGGGAGGGGGTGGGGAAAAACTGTTTTTT
TRBJ2-6 few TRBV18 NA CASSPLVSGANVLTF TGTGCCAGCTCCCCCCTGGTATCTGGGGCCAACGTCCTGACTTTC
TRBJ1-4 NA TRBV25-1 NA CASSGGNREKLFF TGTGCCAGCAGTGGGGGGAACAGGGAAAAACTGTTTTTT
TRBJ2-3 many TRBV11-3 TRBD1 CASSLENRGGADTQYF TGTGCCAGCAGCTTGGAAAACAGGGGTGGCGCAGATACGCAGTATTTT
TRBJ1-2 NA TRBV27 NA CASKPGFNYGYTF TGTGCCAGCAAACCAGGGTTTAACTATGGCTACACCTTC
TRBJ2-1 many TRBV6-5 TRBD2 CASSYSVLAGDMNEQFF TGTGCCAGCAGTTACTCTGTACTAGCGGGAGATATGAATGAGCAGTTCTTC
TRBJ2-1 many TRBV7-9 TRBD2 CASSLPFGRPAPYNEQFF TGTGCCAGCAGCTTGCCGTTCGGGAGGCCAGCACCTTACAATGAGCAGTTCTTC
TRBJ1-4 many TRBV20-1 NA CSARDRAGAVREKLFF TGCAGTGCTAGAGATCGGGCAGGGGCGGTTCGTGAAAAACTGTTTTTT
TRBJ2-3 many TRBV11-2 NA CASSLTADTDTQYF TGTGCCAGCAGCTTAACCGCGGACACAGATACGCAGTATTTT
TRBJ1-1 few TRBV20-1 TRBD1 CSARKGGTGGTEAFF TGCAGTGCTAGAAAGGGTGGGACAGGGGGCACTGAAGCTTTCTTT
TRBJ1-4 few TRBV6-2/TRBV6-3 TRBD1 CASSSDHRGRGEKLFF TGTGCCAGCAGTTCCGACCACAGGGGTCGCGGTGAAAAACTGTTTTTT
TRBJ1-2 few TRBV6-5 NA CASSHSRGATNYGYTF TGTGCCAGCAGTCACTCGCGGGGGGCGACTAACTATGGCTACACCTTC
TRBJ1-5 many TRBV3-1 NA CASSQDRRQPQHF TGTGCCAGCAGCCAAGACAGACGACAGCCCCAGCATTTT
TRBJ2-1 many TRBV24-1 TRBD2 CATSDRSGSPYNEQFF TGTGCCACCAGTGACCGGAGCGGGAGCCCCTACAATGAGCAGTTCTTC
TRBJ2-7 few TRBV5-1 TRBD1 CASSQAGGYDQYF TGCGCCAGCAGTCAAGCAGGGGGATACGACCAGTACTTC
TRBJ2-1 few TRBV6-6 TRBD2 CASSLLIGTSGHNEQFF TGTGCCAGCAGCCTATTGATAGGGACTAGCGGACACAATGAGCAGTTCTTC
TRBJ2-7 many TRBV2 NA CASSEGWYEQYF TGTGCCAGCAGTGAGGGGTGGTACGAGCAGTACTTC
TRBJ1-5 few TRBV28 TRBD1 CASSPPTGVGAQPQHF TGTGCCAGCAGTCCACCGACAGGGGTCGGTGCCCAGCCCCAGCATTTT
TRBJ2-5 NA TRBV20-1 NA CSASVGGQETQYF TGCAGTGCTAGCGTGGGGGGCCAAGAGACCCAGTACTTC
TRBJ2-4 many TRBV20-1 TRBD1 CSASPDRAYIQYF TGCAGTGCTAGCCCCGACAGGGCTTACATTCAGTACTTC
TRBJ1-3 many TRBV19 TRBD1 CASNTDRALSGNTIYF TGTGCCAGTAATACTGACAGGGCCCTCTCTGGAAACACCATATATTTT
TRBJ2-1 many TRBV29-1 NA CSTWGNEQFF TGCAGCACCTGGGGTAATGAGCAGTTCTTC
TRBJ1-5 many TRBV4-2 NA CASSQEMGGNQPQHF TGTGCCAGCAGCCAAGAAATGGGCGGTAATCAGCCCCAGCATTTT
TRBJ1-3 NA TRBV15 NA CATSRGLDRGNTIYF TGTGCCACCAGCAGAGGACTAGACAGGGGAAACACCATATATTTT
TRBJ2-3 many TRBV4-1 TRBD2 CASSLGLAGADTQYF TGCGCCAGCAGCCTGGGACTAGCGGGAGCAGATACGCAGTATTTT
TRBJ2-6 many TRBV12-3/TRBV12-4 NA CASSIQVSGANVLTF TGTGCCAGCAGCATACAGGTTTCTGGGGCCAACGTCCTGACTTTC
TRBJ2-7 many TRBV10-1 NA CASSGGGEQYF TGCGCCAGCAGTGGCGGAGGCGAGCAGTACTTC
TRBJ2-1 many TRBV5-1 NA CASSRTVGANEQFF TGCGCCAGCAGCCGGACAGTCGGAGCGAATGAGCAGTTCTTC
TRBJ2-3 many TRBV5-1 TRBD1 CASFTGESTDTQYF TGCGCCAGTTTTACAGGGGAGAGCACAGATACGCAGTATTTT
TRBJ2-7 few TRBV6-1 TRBD2 CASSEVGGRALQYF TGTGCCAGCAGTGAAGTTGGCGGGAGGGCCTTGCAGTACTTC
TRBJ2-7 few TRBV14 NA CASRLYGGAVPYEQYF TGTGCCAGCAGGCTATACGGGGGAGCGGTCCCCTACGAGCAGTACTTC
TRBJ2-7 many TRBV19 NA CASSIAGNEQYF TGTGCCAGTAGTATAGCGGGGAACGAGCAGTACTTC
TRBJ2-1 many TRBV10-2 TRBD1 CASSPTGTGSYNEQFF TGCGCCAGCAGTCCAACCGGGACAGGGTCCTACAATGAGCAGTTCTTC
TRBJ2-1 many TRBV15 NA CATSRDRPSSYNEQFF TGTGCCACCAGCAGAGATCGCCCAAGCTCCTACAATGAGCAGTTCTTC
TRBJ2-2 few TRBV12-3/TRBV12-4 NA CASSFLSGELFF TGTGCCAGCAGTTTCTTGTCCGGGGAGCTGTTTTTT
TRBJ1-5 NA TRBV24-1 NA CAGPGGGRTQHF TGTGCCGGCCCGGGGGGCGGGAGAACCCAGCATTTT
TRBJ2-7 many TRBV19 NA CASKRSGNSYEQYF TGTGCCAGTAAAAGGTCGGGCAACTCCTACGAGCAGTACTTC
TRBJ2-5 NA TRBV24-1 TRBD2 CASSNGGDYQYF TGTGCCAGCAGCAATGGAGGGGACTACCAGTACTTC
TRBJ1-2 many TRBV25-1 NA CASSENGGYGYTF TGTGCCAGCAGTGAGAATGGAGGCTATGGCTACACCTTC
TRBJ2-5 NA TRBV6-2/TRBV6-3 NA CASSYSPALKETQYF TGTGCCAGCAGTTACTCTCCGGCCTTAAAAGAGACCCAGTACTTC
TRBJ1-1 NA TRBV20-1 TRBD1 CSARGDRSEAFF TGCAGTGCTAGAGGGGACAGGTCTGAAGCTTTCTTT
TRBJ2-1 NA TRBV14 TRBD2 CASSPGGRGTYNEQFF TGTGCCAGCAGCCCCGGCGGGAGGGGGACTTACAATGAGCAGTTCTTC
TRBJ2-1 many TRBV6-4 NA CASSENPNIGNEQFF TGTGCCAGCAGTGAAAACCCGAATATTGGGAATGAGCAGTTCTTC
TRBJ1-1 NA TRBV20-1 NA CSARVGALDTEAFF TGCAGTGCTAGAGTTGGGGCCTTGGACACTGAAGCTTTCTTT
TRBJ2-7 many TRBV12-3/TRBV12-4 NA CASSLSSSSSYEQYF TGTGCCAGCAGTTTAAGCTCCAGCAGCTCCTACGAGCAGTACTTC
TRBJ2-6 NA TRBV7-2 NA CASRRAGSGADVPTF TGTGCCAGCAGGAGGGCTGGATCTGGGGCCGACGTCCCGACTTTC
TRBJ2-2 NA TRBV7-2 NA CASSQVGYTGELFF TGTGCCAGCAGCCAGGTAGGGTACACCGGGGAGCTGTTTTTT
TRBJ1-5 many TRBV2 NA CASSYLRGGSNQPQHF TGTGCCAGCAGTTACCTCAGGGGAGGGAGCAATCAGCCCCAGCATTTT
TRBJ1-1 few TRBV15 TRBD1 CATSRQQGVEAFF TGTGCCACCAGCAGACAACAGGGGGTCGAAGCTTTCTTT
TRBJ2-3 NA TRBV19 NA CASSPTDTSTDTQYF TGTGCCAGCTCACCAACGGACACCAGCACAGATACGCAGTATTTT
TRBJ1-3 many TRBV20-1 TRBD1 CSASRAGTGVGDTIYF TGCAGTGCTAGTCGTGCTGGGACAGGGGTGGGAGACACCATATATTTT
TRBJ2-1 many TRBV24-1 TRBD1 CATSELNQGARNEQFF TGTGCCACCAGTGAGCTAAATCAGGGGGCGCGGAATGAGCAGTTCTTC
TRBJ2-1 many TRBV19 NA CASRGINNEQFF TGTGCCAGTAGGGGCATTAACAATGAGCAGTTCTTC
TRBJ1-4 NA TRBV6-5 NA CASSFRGSNEKLFF TGTGCCAGCAGCTTCAGGGGTTCTAATGAAAAACTGTTTTTT